Presented here are 19 T cell receptor beta chains from one specimen sequenced in a study of neoadjuvant anti-PD-1 for oral cavity cancer. Regarding time point: after neoadjuvant nivolumab, at surgical resection. The table came from immunoSEQ multiplex PCR; TCRdb's copy has only in-frame clones and leaves some out. The sample carries around 70,000 clones, around 84% recorded once. The sequencing used PBMCs, collected after nivolumab (anti-PD-1) treatment. The source is a person between 40 and 85 years old with oral cavity squamous cell carcinoma.

The V and J genes are TRBV10-3 and TRBJ1-5, with 8 bases matching TRBD1. The junction had 7 bases not matched to a gene; V was cut back by 5 bases and J by 1 base. Germline values: CDR1 ENHRY, CDR2 SYGVKD. The CDR3 is 16 residues long. Here the CDR3 reads CAISNSQGASNQPQHF. CDR3 nucleotides: TGTGCCATCAGTAATTCCCAGGGGGCAAGCAATCAGCCCCAGCATTTT.

This rearrangement joins TRBV2 to TRBJ2-7, with unresolved D. The germline gives CDR1 SNHLY, CDR2 FYNNEI. The CDR3 loop spans 14 amino acids. The V and J ends lost 4 bases and 0 bases respectively, with 10 bases between them. The CDR3 DNA is TGTGCCAGCAGTGTAGGGCCGATCTCCTACGAGCAGTACTTC. As protein: CASSVGPISYEQYF.

CDR3 protein: CASSPREKQYF. DNA for the CDR3: TGTGCCAGCAGCCCCCGGGAGAAGCAGTACTTC. The chain links TRBV11-2 to TRBJ2-7; possible D gene TRBD2, 6 bases. CDR1 and CDR2 (germline): SGHAT, FQNNGV. This CDR3 has 11 residues. Trimming removed 5 bases at V and 8 bases at J, with 10 bases between.

This clone was found a few times. The chain uses TRBV30 and TRBJ1-1, with TRBD1 as a possible D gene (5 bases). CDR3 length: 13 amino acids. V shed 0 bases and J shed 11 bases, with 16 bases lying between them. The germline V gene has CDR1 GTSNPN and CDR2 SVGIG (reference sequence). The CDR3 nucleotides are TGTGCCTGGAGTGTAGGGGTAACAAGGACGGCTTTCTTT. This encodes CAWSVGVTRTAFF.

The rearrangement links TRBV20-1 to TRBJ1-2; D is unresolved. The CDR3 has 11 residues. V gave up 5 bases and J gave up 6 bases, with 10 bases separating them. Germline assignment: CDR1 DFQATT and CDR2 SNEGSKA (reference sequence). The CDR3 nucleotides read TGCAGTGCTCGGACGGTGGATGGCTACACCTTC. It is translated as CSARTVDGYTF.

The chain combines TRBV29-1 with TRBJ1-2; D is possibly TRBD1 (5 bases). V lost 0 bases to trimming and J lost 8 bases, with 13 bases between them. The CDR3 runs to 13 residues. CDR1 SQVTM and CDR2 ANQGSEA come from the germline V gene. Written as DNA, the CDR3 is TGCAGCGTTGAAGAGGGACGGTGGGGGGGCTACACCTTC. Its translation: CSVEEGRWGGYTF.

The chain uses TRBV6-5 and TRBJ2-7; 8 nucleotides agree with TRBD2. The CDR3 sequence is 14 residues long. V gave up 5 bases and J gave up 5 bases; unmatched junction bases: 8. CDR1 is MNHEY, CDR2 SVGAGI, per germline. The CDR3 is CASSPSGPFHEQYF. CDR3 sequence (DNA): TGTGCCAGCAGTCCTAGCGGGCCGTTTCACGAGCAGTACTTC.

The chain combines TRBV27 with TRBJ2-1; TRBD2 matches 8 bases. The V and J ends lost 3 bases and 1 base, in that order; junction bases with no gene match: 5. Germline CDR1 MNHEY, CDR2 SMNVEV (reference sequence). CDR3 length equals 16 residues. The CDR3 DNA sequence: TGTGCCAGCAGTTTGTTACTAGCGGAGTCCTACAATGAGCAGTTCTTC. It yields the protein CASSLLLAESYNEQFF.

This rearrangement joins TRBV19 to TRBJ1-1; D unclear. Trimming stripped 4 bases from V and 1 base from J, with 7 bases between. The CDR3 is made up of 13 amino acids. From germline, CDR1 is LNHDA and CDR2 SQIVND (reference sequence). This CDR3 reads CASSSNRNTEAFF. CDR3 sequence (DNA): TGTGCCAGTAGTAGCAACAGGAACACTGAAGCTTTCTTT.

In this sample, this clone turned up a few times. The V call is TRBV5-4, the J call TRBJ2-3, with D unclear. Trimming shortened V by 4 bases and J by 6 bases, and 12 bases separated the two germline ends. The CDR3 is made up of 13 amino acids. Looked up from germline, CDR1 is SGHNT and CDR2 is YYREEE (reference sequence). The CDR3: CASSAPRDDTQYF. The CDR3 DNA reads as TGTGCCAGCAGCGCCCCTAGGGATGATACGCAGTATTTT.

V and J are TRBV6-1 and TRBJ1-2, with 9 bases lining up with TRBD1. CDR1 and CDR2 from the germline V gene are MNHNS and SASEGT. This CDR3 contains 11 residues. Germline trimming cut 8 bases from V and 5 bases from J; bases unmatched to any gene: 0. The CDR3 DNA reads as TGTGCCAGCGGGACAGGGTATGGCTACACCTTC. This codes for CASGTGYGYTF.

The V gene is TRBV6-5, the J gene TRBJ2-5, with 9 bases matching TRBD1. V lost 10 bases to trimming and J lost 6 bases; unmatched junction nucleotides: 3. This CDR3 has 11 residues. Per germline, CDR1 MNHEY and CDR2 SVGAGI. This CDR3 is CATGQGKTQYF. CDR3 sequence (DNA): TGTGCCACCGGACAGGGGAAGACCCAGTACTTC.

The rearrangement joins TRBV25-1 to TRBJ2-1, with a weak D call TRBD1 (5 bases). Trimming removed 10 bases from V and 8 bases from J, with 21 bases in between. Germline assignment: CDR1 MGHDK and CDR2 SYGVNS. The CDR3 extends over 14 amino acids. The CDR3 here is CATLDSWGGDEQFF. The CDR3, as DNA: TGTGCCACCCTCGACAGTTGGGGTGGAGATGAGCAGTTCTTC. The full variable domain, its missing parts supplied by reference TRBV25-1 and TRBJ2-1, is EADIYQTPRYLVIGTGKKITLECSQTMGHDKMYWYQQDPGMELHLIHYSYGVNSTEKGDLSSESTVSRIRTEHFPLTLESARPSHTSQYLCATLDSWGGDEQFFGPGTRLTVL.

This clone was recorded a few times. The genes are TRBV2 and TRBJ2-7; D is uncertain. V gave up 6 bases and J gave up 3 bases, with 6 bases separating them. Germline V lookup: CDR1 SNHLY, CDR2 FYNNEI. This CDR3 is 11 amino acids long. In DNA form, the CDR3 reads TGTGCCAGCAGCCCATACTACGAGCAGTACTTC. Its translation is CASSPYYEQYF.

The CDR3 protein is CASSATGIPGNTIYF. As DNA, the CDR3 is TGTGCCAGCAGCGCGACAGGGATCCCTGGAAACACCATATATTTT. J is TRBJ1-3 and V is TRBV7-3; TRBD1 agrees at 7 bases. Germline CDR1 and CDR2: SGHTA and FQGTGA. This CDR3 has 15 amino acids. V gave up 5 bases and J gave up 2 bases; unmatched junction bases: 6.

This clone appeared once. The chain has TRBV7-9 and TRBJ1-1, with D unresolved. Trimming stripped 6 bases from V and 1 base from J, with 9 bases between. The germline gives CDR1 SEHNR, CDR2 FQNEAQ (reference sequence). The length of the CDR3 is 13 residues. CDR3 coding DNA: TGTGCCAGCAGGCCTCCGGGGAACACTGAAGCTTTCTTT. It specifies CASRPPGNTEAFF. Variable domain in full (rest from reference TRBV7-9 and TRBJ1-1): DTGVSQNPRHKITKRGQNVTFRCDPISEHNRLYWYRQTLGQGPEFLTYFQNEAQLEKSRLLSDRFSAERPKGSFSTLEIQRTEQGDSAMYLCASRPPGNTEAFFGQGTRLTVV.

The chain couples TRBV7-3 to TRBJ2-1; D unresolved. CDR1 SGHTA and CDR2 FQGTGA come from the germline V gene. V lost 5 bases and J lost 9, with 17 bases in between. The length of the CDR3 is 14 residues. CDR3 amino acids: CASSPADSPGEQFF. The DNA of the CDR3 is TGTGCCAGCAGCCCGGCGGATAGTCCGGGTGAGCAGTTCTTC.

This rearrangement joins TRBV5-1 to TRBJ2-3; TRBD1 matches 8 bases. V shed 2 bases, J shed 3 bases, and the junction held 11 bases outside the gene matches. The CDR3 totals 17 residues. Germline V gene data show CDR1 as SGHRS and CDR2 as YFSETQ. CDR3 loop: CASSLNNGQGRTDTQYF. In nucleotides, the CDR3 is TGCGCCAGCAGCTTAAATAACGGACAGGGTAGAACAGATACGCAGTATTTT.

The chain carries TRBV27 and TRBJ2-1; TRBD1 might be the D (5 bases). The CDR3 is 14 residues long. Germline CDR1 MNHEY, CDR2 SMNVEV (reference sequence). Between the trimmed V and J ends, which lost 4 bases and 9 bases, there was a span of 16 bases. The CDR3 DNA reads TGTGCCAGCAGTTGGGGCCCCGCTGGGGTTGAGCAGTTCTTC. Amino acids: CASSWGPAGVEQFF.